The rows below give T cell receptor beta chains drawn from one sample of a study of lymphopenia after photon versus proton radiotherapy. Method: immunoSEQ multiplex PCR; TCRdb's copy keeps in-frame clones and lacks some. The repertoire consists of 30,000 or so clones, with approximately 90% occurring once and the leading ten covering around 50%. The sequencing used peripheral blood, collected from a patient treated with proton-based radiotherapy. All receptors come from a woman aged 55-69 years with cholangiocarcinoma. Some clones in this sample may be carry-over from other donors' samples. The CDR3 runs from the conserved cysteine through the conserved F or W. A D gene is named only where the DNA matches it firmly. Clone size is given for some rows only: seen once, a few or many times, or a class if the clone is expanded.

d_gene: .
j_gene: TRBJ2-3
v_gene: TRBV2
abundance: .
CDR3aa: CACSGISSTDTQYF
CDR3nt: TGTGCCTGTTCGGGGATCTCTAGCACAGATACGCAGTATTTT

d_gene: .
j_gene: TRBJ2-5
v_gene: TRBV11-1
abundance: .
CDR3aa: CASSLGSGRQETQYF
CDR3nt: TGTGCCAGCAGCTTAGGGTCAGGAAGACAAGAGACCCAGTACTTC

d_gene: .
j_gene: TRBJ1-1
v_gene: TRBV29-1
abundance: .
CDR3aa: CSVIRGNTEAFF
CDR3nt: TGCAGCGTCATCAGGGGCAACACTGAAGCTTTCTTT

d_gene: .
j_gene: TRBJ2-3
v_gene: TRBV30
abundance: .
CDR3aa: CAWNAGTDTQYF
CDR3nt: TGTGCCTGGAACGCCGGGACAGATACGCAGTATTTT

d_gene: .
j_gene: TRBJ1-2
v_gene: TRBV25-1
abundance: .
CDR3aa: CASTQAAKTNYGYTF
CDR3nt: TGTGCCAGCACCCAGGCAGCCAAAACCAACTATGGCTACACCTTC

d_gene: .
j_gene: TRBJ1-1
v_gene: TRBV7-2
abundance: .
CDR3aa: CASSLSVDTEAFF
CDR3nt: TGTGCCAGCAGCTTATCCGTAGACACTGAAGCTTTCTTT

d_gene: TRBD2
j_gene: TRBJ2-7
v_gene: TRBV4-1
abundance: .
CDR3aa: CASSRGTSDAYEQYF
CDR3nt: TGCGCCAGCAGCCGAGGGACTAGCGATGCCTACGAGCAGTACTTC

d_gene: .
j_gene: TRBJ1-1
v_gene: TRBV19
abundance: .
CDR3aa: CASSPRGRGGNTEAFF
CDR3nt: TGTGCCAGTAGTCCCCGGGGCCGCGGAGGGAACACTGAAGCTTTCTTT

d_gene: .
j_gene: TRBJ1-2
v_gene: TRBV10-1
abundance: .
CDR3aa: CASSPMGVGYGYTF
CDR3nt: TGCGCCAGCAGCCCCATGGGGGTTGGCTATGGCTACACCTTC

d_gene: TRBD1
j_gene: TRBJ1-5
v_gene: TRBV5-1
abundance: .
CDR3aa: CASSPDRVDQPQHF
CDR3nt: TGCGCCAGCAGCCCTGACAGGGTGGATCAGCCCCAGCATTTT

d_gene: .
j_gene: TRBJ1-1
v_gene: TRBV15
abundance: .
CDR3aa: CATSRDRRGITEAFF
CDR3nt: TGTGCCACCAGCAGAGATAGGCGCGGGATCACTGAAGCTTTCTTT

d_gene: TRBD1
j_gene: TRBJ1-2
v_gene: TRBV6-6
abundance: .
CDR3aa: CASRKTGARGDYGYTF
CDR3nt: TGTGCCAGCAGGAAGACAGGGGCCCGGGGGGACTATGGCTACACCTTC

d_gene: .
j_gene: TRBJ1-1
v_gene: TRBV7-8
abundance: .
CDR3aa: CASSSLLQGHTEAFF
CDR3nt: TGTGCCAGCAGCTCCCTCTTACAGGGACACACTGAAGCTTTCTTT

d_gene: TRBD1
j_gene: TRBJ2-7
v_gene: TRBV10-3
abundance: .
CDR3aa: CAITPAGQGEYEQYF
CDR3nt: TGTGCCATCACGCCGGCGGGTCAGGGGGAATACGAGCAGTACTTC

d_gene: .
j_gene: TRBJ1-5
v_gene: TRBV26
abundance: .
CDR3aa: CASRDRSYGQPQHF
CDR3nt: TGTGCCAGCAGGGACAGATCTTACGGTCAGCCCCAGCATTTT

d_gene: .
j_gene: TRBJ2-1
v_gene: TRBV12-5
abundance: .
CDR3aa: CASGISNEQFF
CDR3nt: TGTGCTAGTGGGATTTCGAATGAGCAGTTCTTC

d_gene: TRBD1
j_gene: TRBJ2-7
v_gene: TRBV19
abundance: .
CDR3aa: CASSSLPGTGSPEQYF
CDR3nt: TGTGCCAGTAGTTCCCTACCCGGGACAGGATCCCCCGAGCAGTACTTC

d_gene: TRBD1
j_gene: TRBJ2-5
v_gene: TRBV2
abundance: .
CDR3aa: CASSVQGAVGETQYF
CDR3nt: TGTGCCAGCAGTGTGCAGGGGGCAGTTGGGGAGACCCAGTACTTC

d_gene: TRBD1
j_gene: TRBJ2-7
v_gene: TRBV27
abundance: .
CDR3aa: CASRPGTGGVEQYF
CDR3nt: TGTGCCAGCAGGCCCGGGACAGGGGGCGTCGAGCAGTACTTC

d_gene: .
j_gene: TRBJ2-3
v_gene: TRBV4-1
abundance: .
CDR3aa: CASSVARDSSGRTQYF
CDR3nt: TGCGCCAGCAGCGTCGCCCGGGACAGCAGTGGGAGGACGCAGTATTTT

d_gene: TRBD1
j_gene: TRBJ1-4
v_gene: TRBV2
abundance: .
CDR3aa: CASSLETGRNEKLFF
CDR3nt: TGTGCCAGCAGTCTCGAGACAGGGCGGAATGAAAAACTGTTTTTT

d_gene: TRBD1
j_gene: TRBJ2-1
v_gene: TRBV9
abundance: once
CDR3aa: CASRGTGGNEQFF
CDR3nt: TGTGCCAGCAGAGGGACAGGAGGTAATGAGCAGTTCTTC

d_gene: .
j_gene: TRBJ2-5
v_gene: TRBV19
abundance: .
CDR3aa: CASSISHTETQYF
CDR3nt: TGTGCCAGTAGTATTTCACACACGGAGACCCAGTACTTC

d_gene: .
j_gene: TRBJ2-2
v_gene: TRBV2
abundance: .
CDR3aa: CASSLSTGELFF
CDR3nt: TGTGCCAGCAGTCTAAGTACCGGGGAGCTGTTTTTT

d_gene: .
j_gene: TRBJ2-2
v_gene: TRBV5-1
abundance: .
CDR3aa: CASSLDNTGELFF
CDR3nt: TGCGCCAGCAGCTTGGACAACACCGGGGAGCTGTTTTTT

d_gene: TRBD2
j_gene: TRBJ2-7
v_gene: TRBV4-1
abundance: .
CDR3aa: CASSQDQRGEQYF
CDR3nt: TGCGCCAGCAGCCAAGATCAGCGGGGGGAGCAGTACTTC

d_gene: .
j_gene: TRBJ1-6
v_gene: TRBV30
abundance: .
CDR3aa: CAWSRMNNSPLHF
CDR3nt: TGTGCCTGGAGTCGAATGAATAATTCACCCCTCCACTTT

d_gene: .
j_gene: TRBJ2-7
v_gene: TRBV6-5
abundance: .
CDR3aa: CASSGRGSTSYEQYF
CDR3nt: TGTGCCAGCAGTGGACGGGGATCAACTTCCTACGAGCAGTACTTC

d_gene: .
j_gene: TRBJ2-7
v_gene: TRBV21-1
abundance: .
CDR3aa: CARPGENRRNF
CDR3nt: TGTGCCAGACCCGGGGAGAACAGGAGAAACTTC

d_gene: .
j_gene: TRBJ1-1
v_gene: TRBV7-3
abundance: .
CDR3aa: CASSLRPNTEAFF
CDR3nt: TGTGCCAGCAGCTTAAGACCGAACACTGAAGCTTTCTTT

d_gene: TRBD2
j_gene: TRBJ2-1
v_gene: TRBV4-3
abundance: .
CDR3aa: CASSQELKTSGTNEQFF
CDR3nt: TGCGCCAGCAGCCAAGAATTGAAAACTAGCGGGACCAATGAGCAGTTCTTC

d_gene: .
j_gene: TRBJ2-1
v_gene: TRBV7-9
abundance: .
CDR3aa: CASSLGYVRLDEQFF
CDR3nt: TGTGCCAGCAGCTTAGGTTACGTCCGGTTGGATGAGCAGTTCTTC

d_gene: .
j_gene: TRBJ1-4
v_gene: TRBV7-9
abundance: .
CDR3aa: CASSLRGKRDEKLFF
CDR3nt: TGTGCCAGCAGCTTACGGGGGAAGAGGGACGAAAAACTGTTTTTT

d_gene: TRBD1
j_gene: TRBJ1-5
v_gene: TRBV5-6
abundance: few
CDR3aa: CASSSQGALQPQHF
CDR3nt: TGTGCCAGCAGTTCACAGGGGGCTCTTCAGCCCCAGCATTTT

d_gene: .
j_gene: TRBJ2-7
v_gene: TRBV19
abundance: .
CDR3aa: CASSIGPRGGRSYEQYF
CDR3nt: TGTGCCAGTAGTATAGGGCCTAGAGGGGGTAGATCCTACGAGCAGTACTTC

d_gene: .
j_gene: TRBJ1-2
v_gene: TRBV9
abundance: .
CDR3aa: CASSGTDYGYTF
CDR3nt: TGTGCCAGCAGCGGGACGGACTATGGCTACACCTTC

d_gene: .
j_gene: TRBJ2-5
v_gene: TRBV11-2
abundance: .
CDR3aa: CASSLAFSPQETQYF
CDR3nt: TGTGCCAGCAGCTTAGCGTTTAGTCCCCAAGAGACCCAGTACTTC

d_gene: .
j_gene: TRBJ1-6
v_gene: TRBV5-5
abundance: .
CDR3aa: CASSLSGADSPLHF
CDR3nt: TGTGCCAGCAGCTTGTCAGGGGCGGATTCACCCCTCCACTTT

d_gene: .
j_gene: TRBJ1-3
v_gene: TRBV4-1
abundance: .
CDR3aa: CASSHVRITVGNTIYF
CDR3nt: TGCGCCAGCAGCCATGTACGGATTACGGTTGGAAACACCATATATTTT

d_gene: .
j_gene: TRBJ2-7
v_gene: TRBV4-1
abundance: .
CDR3aa: CASSQGQDVTYEQYF
CDR3nt: TGCGCCAGCAGCCAAGGACAGGATGTGACCTACGAGCAGTACTTC

d_gene: TRBD2
j_gene: TRBJ2-7
v_gene: TRBV4-3
abundance: .
CDR3aa: CASSLDSSGGDEQYF
CDR3nt: TGCGCCAGCAGCCTGGACTCTAGCGGTGGGGACGAGCAGTACTTC

d_gene: TRBD2
j_gene: TRBJ2-1
v_gene: TRBV7-3
abundance: .
CDR3aa: CASRLDTSGSYNEQFF
CDR3nt: TGTGCCAGCAGATTGGATACTAGCGGATCCTACAATGAGCAGTTCTTC

d_gene: TRBD1
j_gene: TRBJ1-6
v_gene: TRBV11-3
abundance: few
CDR3aa: CASADRDGSPLHF
CDR3nt: TGTGCCAGCGCCGACAGGGACGGTTCACCCCTCCACTTT

d_gene: .
j_gene: TRBJ1-1
v_gene: TRBV4-3
abundance: .
CDR3aa: CASSLVGDGYTEAFF
CDR3nt: TGCGCCAGCAGCCTCGTAGGGGATGGGTACACTGAAGCTTTCTTT

d_gene: .
j_gene: TRBJ2-7
v_gene: TRBV5-1
abundance: .
CDR3aa: CASSLGGGSSYEQYF
CDR3nt: TGCGCCAGCAGCTTGGGGGGCGGAAGCTCCTACGAGCAGTACTTC

d_gene: TRBD1
j_gene: TRBJ1-6
v_gene: TRBV30
abundance: .
CDR3aa: CAWIVTGSRNSPLHF
CDR3nt: TGTGCCTGGATCGTGACAGGGTCCCGTAATTCACCCCTCCACTTT

d_gene: .
j_gene: TRBJ2-3
v_gene: TRBV9
abundance: .
CDR3aa: CASSARILDTQYF
CDR3nt: TGTGCCAGCAGCGCCCGAATTTTAGATACGCAGTATTTT

d_gene: .
j_gene: TRBJ2-5
v_gene: TRBV18
abundance: .
CDR3aa: CASSPTSSPETQYF
CDR3nt: TGTGCCAGCTCACCGACTTCTAGCCCAGAGACCCAGTACTTC

d_gene: .
j_gene: TRBJ1-6
v_gene: TRBV10-3
abundance: .
CDR3aa: CAIRGKGAGDSPLHF
CDR3nt: TGTGCCATCAGGGGGAAGGGTGCAGGGGATTCACCCCTCCACTTT

d_gene: .
j_gene: TRBJ2-7
v_gene: TRBV13
abundance: .
CDR3aa: CASSSRNRGTSYEQYF
CDR3nt: TGTGCCAGCAGCTCACGAAACCGCGGGACATCGTACGAGCAGTACTTC

d_gene: .
j_gene: TRBJ1-1
v_gene: TRBV20-1
abundance: .
CDR3aa: CSASQDIAFF
CDR3nt: TGCAGTGCTAGTCAGGACATAGCTTTCTTT

d_gene: TRBD1
j_gene: TRBJ2-5
v_gene: TRBV29-1
abundance: .
CDR3aa: CSVETGGQETQYF
CDR3nt: TGCAGCGTTGAGACAGGGGGCCAAGAGACCCAGTACTTC

d_gene: .
j_gene: TRBJ2-7
v_gene: TRBV4-3
abundance: .
CDR3aa: CASSNRDKPYEQYF
CDR3nt: TGCGCCAGCAGCAACAGGGACAAACCCTACGAGCAGTACTTC

d_gene: .
j_gene: TRBJ2-5
v_gene: TRBV11-3
abundance: .
CDR3aa: CASSHRDDNQETQYF
CDR3nt: TGTGCCAGCAGCCACCGGGATGACAACCAAGAGACCCAGTACTTC

d_gene: .
j_gene: TRBJ1-1
v_gene: TRBV27
abundance: .
CDR3aa: CASGTRQRMNTEAFF
CDR3nt: TGTGCCAGCGGAACCCGACAGAGAATGAACACTGAAGCTTTCTTT

d_gene: .
j_gene: TRBJ2-2
v_gene: TRBV7-9
abundance: .
CDR3aa: CASTSKGEGRTGELFF
CDR3nt: TGTGCCAGCACCAGTAAGGGGGAGGGCCGGACCGGGGAGCTGTTTTTT

d_gene: .
j_gene: TRBJ1-5
v_gene: TRBV2
abundance: .
CDR3aa: CASSDTPNNQPQHF
CDR3nt: TGTGCCAGCAGTGACACACCGAACAATCAGCCCCAGCATTTT

d_gene: TRBD1
j_gene: TRBJ1-2
v_gene: TRBV28
abundance: once
CDR3aa: CASRSGTDYGYTF
CDR3nt: TGTGCCAGCAGGAGCGGGACAGACTATGGCTACACCTTC

d_gene: TRBD2
j_gene: TRBJ2-7
v_gene: TRBV7-2
abundance: .
CDR3aa: CASSQGLAGSLNAYEQYF
CDR3nt: TGTGCCAGCAGCCAAGGACTAGCGGGGAGCCTTAACGCCTACGAGCAGTACTTC

d_gene: TRBD1
j_gene: TRBJ1-1
v_gene: TRBV5-6
abundance: .
CDR3aa: CASSRTGSEAFF
CDR3nt: TGTGCCAGCAGCCGGACAGGGTCTGAAGCTTTCTTT